This T cell receptor beta chain emerged from a study of cytomegalovirus exposure and HLA in healthy donors. Study context: HLA-typed donors were the source of tens of millions of unique TCRs, which an early data release held.

It was with 60 Vbeta and 13 Jbeta primers that the PCR ran. Profiled with immunoSEQ multiplex PCR; TCRdb holds only in-frame clones, not every one. The table has fewer than 200,000 clones, 78% seen once. Sequencing was carried out using PBMCs. The clonotype comes from a woman aged 25 to 39 in good health and CMV-seropositive.

CDR3 sequence: CASSLSADTQYF. The CDR3 DNA sequence: TGTGCCAGCAGCTTGAGCGCAGATACGCAGTATTTT. This chain joins TRBV5-6 and TRBJ2-3; D gene ambiguous. Germline V lookup: CDR1 SGHDT, CDR2 YYEEEE. This CDR3 spans 12 amino acids. V was cut by 1 base and J by 4 bases, with 4 bases left in between.